This TCR beta chain comes out of a study of T cell repertoires in aging, cancer and after chemotherapy. Rearranged V-D-J TRB sequences were amplified with a mixed TRB-A/B primer pool. TCRdb redid the calling of the multiplex PCR reads with MiXCR, one entry per CDR3 protein. The sample records approximately 10,000 distinct CDR3 sequences, roughly two fifths being singletons. Amplification of TCR beta used genomic DNA extracted from peripheral blood. The sequenced sample was blood. This receptor was obtained from a human donor in good health.

CDR3: CASSQESRSGYEQYF. CDR3 bases: TGCGCCAGCAGCCAAGAGAGCAGGTCTGGCTACGAGCAGTACTTC. J is TRBJ2-7 and V is TRBV4-1; no reliable D call. The germline V gene encodes CDR1 MGHRA and CDR2 YSYEKL. The CDR3 is 15 amino acids. The V end was cut by 0 bases, the J end by 3 bases, with 12 bases between.